Sequencing of this T cell receptor (delta chain) was carried out in a study of gamma-delta T cells after stem cell transplantation. This clone showed up just a few times. TCRdb processed the RT-PCR reads again with the CATT caller. This sample has roughly 12,000 delta-chain clones, with 30% to 40% found just once. With 2 bases clipped from V and 3 bases from J, the junction kept 10 bases outside the gene matches. This CDR3 has 18 residues. Germline V gives CDR1 TSWWSYY, CDR2 QGS. The TCR was taken from a human donor. It is not recorded whose cells these are; they may come from a transplant donor. Sequencing was performed on gamma-delta T cells. V and J are TRDV1 and TRDJ1; 12 bases align to TRDD3. CDR3: CALGEGSTSGGYADKLIF. CDR3 sequence (DNA): TGTGCTCTTGGGGAAGGAAGTACCTCTGGGGGATACGCCGATAAACTCATCTTT.